This TCR beta chain was obtained from a study of cytomegalovirus exposure and HLA in healthy donors (dated by TCRdb to about 2017). Regarding the research as a whole: In an earlier analysis of some 550 of the donors, 276 Gb of sequence data and 95 million to 130 million unique TCR beta sequences from about 179 million T cells were reported. The study aimed to test whether cataloging public T cell receptors could reveal signatures of past pathogen exposure. Rather than using new phenotypic data, the later analysis identified candidate immune exposures from TCR beta sequences and from how often those sequences occurred across donors. Because of strong linkage in the cohort, four or five DR-DQ haplotypes were treated as single units for association and clustering. HLA typing included class I and class II loci at four-digit resolution. To study patterns of TCR occurrence, a later analysis re-analyzed previously published TCR beta repertoires from 666 donors and added high-resolution HLA genotyping. The number of donors typed differed by locus, with 629-630 for A, B, C, DRB1 and DQB1, roughly 520 for DQA1, about 610 for DPA1, and around 430 for DPB1. The study used immunosequencing to profile the T cell repertoires of 670 or so subjects and linked those repertoires to cytomegalovirus serostatus. Every repertoire in the discovery cohort had been generated on one and the same sequencing platform. Among the approximately 420 genotyped donors, 81% belonged to the genetic ancestry cluster associated with self-reported Caucasian donors. In addition to the first cohort of 650 to 750 subjects, a separate validation cohort of some 120 different subjects was used. High-throughput TCR immunosequencing, statistical association of individual TCRs with disease status, and machine learning were combined to predict cytomegalovirus infection status. An early release that covered about 600 HLA-typed donors contained approximately 320 gigabases of sequencing data and about 84 million unique TCR sequences. Donor age, sex, ethnicity and CMV serostatus were compiled alongside the repertoire data. Across some 400 genotyped donors of the cohort, an average of roughly 230,000 unique TCR beta nucleotide sequences per donor were sequenced, and 15% to 20% of those sequences were non-productive. An earlier analysis of fewer than 750 of the donors used high-throughput TCR beta sequencing to judge whether each TCR beta V gene segment behaved as functional or pseudogenic. A later genetic analysis used genome-wide SNP genotypes for about 65% of the 666 donors, treating that subset as a discovery cohort. The investigation overall reported the following: In a later analysis, 16,951 TCR beta sequences were associated with specific HLA alleles at a false discovery rate of 0.05. The classifier was reported to diagnose cytomegalovirus status with high specificity and sensitivity in both the original cohort and the validation cohort. Some IMGT-functional V segments, including TRBV6-2 and TRBV6-3, could not be told apart with the 87-base-pair reads, so those segments were excluded. A later analysis found that HLA-associated TCR beta chains were more clonally expanded and had lower generation probabilities than equally common non-associated chains. Because HLA typing was missing for some donors at each locus, association tests included only the typed subset. Linkage disequilibrium might explain the correlated functional status among segregating V segments, but an unknown experimental factor could not be ruled out. When HLA alleles, especially DR and DQ, strongly co-occurred, TCR associations were difficult to assign to individual alleles. The authors suggested that the approach could potentially be generalized to other disease states and immunological phenotypes. In a later analysis, several top co-occurrence clusters were reported to appear linked to parvovirus B19, influenza, CMV and Epstein-Barr virus. Presence/absence analyses assumed roughly uniform sequencing depth across donors, an assumption that may not hold. A further reported finding was that TCR beta sequences accurately predicted the HLA-A and HLA-B alleles for most subjects in the first cohort. A later genetic analysis reported fewer N-insertions in productive TCRs among donors in an Asian-associated ancestry cluster than the roughly 620-donor mean. V-gene and J-gene trimming of TCR beta chains was associated with a missense DCLRE1C variant in a later genetic analysis, and the association was replicated in an independent cohort. A total of 164 TCR beta chains were listed by the study as associated with cytomegalovirus. This cohort had only TCR beta chains sequenced, and the lack of alpha or paired-chain data limited which features could be detected. Most CMV-associated TCR beta chains appeared to be HLA-restricted in a later analysis, and the HLA associations seemed to be driven largely by CMV exposure. A cluster of highly shared sequence variants was judged likely to represent a technical artifact of the sequencing pipeline. About 17 rarely observed V segments, including chromosome 9 orphons, were excluded from the earlier analysis of about 600 of the donors because counts were too low. In an earlier analysis of 587 of the donors, most TCR beta V segments appeared in productive rearrangements about 90% or about 30% of the time, broadly matching IMGT annotations. CMV serostatus was the only immune exposure information available for the cohort. According to a later analysis, TCR association rates differed among HLA loci, with DRB1 alleles showing the most associated TCRs and HLA-C alleles showing the fewest. In vitro tests confirmed that three of the cytomegalovirus-associated TCR beta chains recognize cytomegalovirus antigens. Most TCR sequences were seen in very few donors, while some public TCRs were found in many individuals.

In total, roughly 710 healthy bone marrow donors made up the cohort. All cohort members were sampled while nominally healthy, although unrecorded immune exposures were likely present. The donor tested CMV seropositive, placing the donor among the 289 seropositive members of the cohort. A peripheral blood sample was collected from each donor, and TCR beta sequencing was performed on peripheral blood mononuclear cells. Genomic DNA was extracted from the blood cell samples with the Qiagen DNeasy Blood Extraction Kit. Measured from the cysteine to the phenylalanine, the CDR3 is 15 residues long. Only the CDR3 portion is preserved as DNA: 45 bases, with reading frame beginning at the first base. For CDR1 and CDR2, the germline V gene (reference sequence) lists LNHNV and YYDKDF. The V end loses 4 bases and the J end loses 8 bases, and a stretch of 17 bases separates them. The library relied on the immunoSEQ multiplex PCR assay. For the multiplex PCR, a mixture combining 60 forward primers for TCR Vbeta segments and 13 reverse primers for TCR Jbeta segments was used. The CDR3 region of rearranged TCR beta genes was amplified from genomic DNA by a multiplex PCR assay. Amplified TCR beta libraries were sequenced as 87-base-pair reads on the Illumina HiSeq System. The study's own analysis went as follows. A later analysis tallied approximately 87 million unique TCR beta chains across the 550 to 850 repertoires, and about 10 million of those chains were shared by two or more donors. To remove PCR and sequencing errors, raw reads were error-corrected and collapsed into unique sequences using a nearest-neighbor algorithm that merged closely related sequences. Alignment of CDR3 sequences to IMGT reference sequences was used to assign V, D and J gene segments. For a sequence to be retained, at least a six-nucleotide match to both a V gene segment and a J gene segment was required. Rearrangements were called productive when the CDR3 lacked stop codons and stayed in frame with V and J; all others were non-productive. CDR3 was defined according to IMGT convention as the region running from the second conserved V-encoded cysteine to the conserved J-encoded phenylalanine. Sequences without an unambiguous match to a single V gene segment were excluded from the earlier analysis of 450 to 650 of the donors. An earlier analysis of approximately 590 of the donors classified V segments as functional when productive rearrangements were above 56.7% and as segregating when the standard deviation between donors was above 5%. To diagnose cytomegalovirus status from the catalog of TCR beta chain sequences, a statistical classification framework was built. In a later analysis, TCR nucleotide sequences were compared against IMGT/GENE-DB human TR gene sequences so that V and J genes could be assigned. A later analysis assigned CDR3 sequences and most-parsimonious VDJ recombination scenarios with the TCRdist pipeline. In a later analysis, each TCR beta chain was defined by its CDR3 amino acid sequence together with its V-gene family, and reads lacking a unique V-gene family were excluded. A later analysis removed 592 highly shared, low-generation-probability nucleotide sequences to deal with suspected cross-contamination and a sequencing artifact. In a later analysis, a clonal expansion index was calculated for each public chain from normalized within-repertoire ranks of inferred template counts. In a later analysis, generation probabilities were computed using a VDJ recombination model fitted to out-of-frame rearrangements, and the results were checked against IGoR. In a later analysis, hypergeometric tests were used to score TCR-TCR, TCR-HLA and TCR-CMV co-occurrence, with a repertoire-size bias correction applied to TCR pairs. In a later analysis, false discovery rates were estimated by permuting HLA or CMV assignments 20 times. In a later analysis, co-occurring TCRs were grouped using DBSCAN, with TCRdist sequence similarity added in when clustering inside HLA-allele-positive subsets. Repertoires with fewer than 30,000 or more than 120,000 public chains were left out of co-occurrence clustering, as were about five repertoires with anomalous nucleotide sharing. TCRdb re-hosts the immuneACCESS table, in-frame sequences only. Its copies lack some clones; in the studies checked, an unresolved V gene accounts for under half of them, and the cause for the rest is not known. The V and J calls and clone size are taken from that table; D and trimming were inferred from the DNA. This sample comprises under 200,000 clones, about 81% of them detected only once. The leading ten clones occupy about 1.4% of the sample.

On this clone itself: This receptor's antigen is unknown. Base qualities are not at hand, and no much larger clone is one base apart.

The sample was PBMCs. The source of this sequence is a girl between 5 and 17 years old in good health and CMV-seropositive. The rearranged segments are TRBV15 and TRBJ1-4, with no reliable assignment of the D segment. CDR3 protein: CATSTRGAVPEKLFF. In nucleotides, the sequence is TGTGCCACCAGCACCAGAGGTGCCGTCCCAGAAAAACTGTTTTTT.